This T cell receptor (beta chain) derives from a study of shared clonotypes between healthy human individuals. The V gene end was trimmed by 8 bases and the J gene end by 3 bases; junction bases not matched to a gene: 7. This CDR3 has 15 amino acids. Germline CDR1 SNHLY, CDR2 FYNNEI. Using immunoSEQ multiplex PCR, the repertoire was profiled, and TCRdb retains in-frame clones only, with some absent. The repertoire holds about 2 million clones, with less than 95% as singletons. Naive CD8 cells, CD45RO-negative and positively selected for CCR7, excluded terminally differentiated effector memory CD45RA+ cells.

The material sequenced was naive CD8+ T cells sorted from blood. The source is a man in his late teens or twenties in good health. The rearrangement uses TRBV2 and TRBJ1-1, with TRBD1 matching 12 bases. Written as DNA, the CDR3 is TGTGCCAGCCGACCGGGACAGGGGGCGGACACTGAAGCTTTCTTT. Translated: CASRPGQGADTEAFF. Full variable domain (missing parts from reference TRBV2 and TRBJ1-1): EPEVTQTPSHQVTQMGQEVILRCVPISNHLYFYWYRQILGQKVEFLVSFYNNEISEKSEIFDDQFSVERPDGSNFTLKIRSTKLEDSAMYFCASRPGQGADTEAFFGQGTRLTVV.